Detailed here is one T cell receptor beta chain. With 2 bases removed from V and 1 base from J, the gap between germline ends came to 7 bases. Germline CDR1 reads MRHNA; CDR2 reads SNTAGT. This CDR3 contains 14 residues. This entry belongs to a study of blood T cell repertoires in COVID-19. Across the whole study: There were acute and convalescent COVID-19 samples, and they came from the United States, Italy and Spain.

Original handling: Quantification of nucleated cells was approximated via reference gene primer amplification. Sequenced by immunoSEQ multiplex PCR; TCRdb stores in-frame clones only, minus some. V and J calls and clone size come straight from that table; D and trimming were deduced from the DNA. This table has just over 650,000 clones, 70% to 90% appearing once. The sample taken for sequencing was peripheral blood. The chain combines TRBV6-4 with TRBJ2-3, with unresolved D. The TCR sequence derives from a woman under 30 with acute or convalescent COVID-19. CDR3 residues: CASSDVQGTDTQYF. CDR3 coding DNA: TGTGCCAGCAGTGACGTCCAGGGCACAGATACGCAGTATTTT.